This T cell receptor beta chain was retrieved from a study of T cells in Graves' hyperthyroidism and ophthalmopathy. The germline CDR1 and CDR2 sequences are MDHEN and SYDVKM. V was shortened by 4 bases and J by 5 bases, with 16 bases between the two germline ends. The CDR3 length is 15 residues. In the case of this clonotype: Being one base from a much bigger clone, this may be a read error.

Absent ophthalmopathy progression within 18 months defined stable Graves' hyperthyroidism. What was amplified from RNA transcripts were TCR beta CDR3 regions. The HTBI primer set drove a first-round RT-PCR of the TCR CDR3. TCRdb re-called the multiplex PCR reads through MiXCR, storing one row per CDR3 protein. Of hundreds of thousands of distinct CDR3 sequences listed, around 15% are singletons. Sequences were obtained from blood. The receptor was derived from a woman between 18 and 29 years old with Graves' hyperthyroidism. The genes are TRBV28 and TRBJ2-3; the D gene is possibly TRBD2 (6 bases). This CDR3 is CASSSSRRAIDTQYF. CDR3 bases: TGTGCCAGCAGTTCTAGCAGGAGGGCGATAGATACGCAGTATTTT.